This TCR beta chain is from a study of cytomegalovirus exposure and HLA in healthy donors. As concerns this clone: Its target is not known.

A multiplex PCR was run with 60 Vbeta primers and 13 Jbeta primers. Here immunoSEQ multiplex PCR was the method, and the copy in TCRdb shows in-frame clones only, minus some. The sample has 50,000 to 70,000 clones; around 83% are singletons. Findings and limits, study-wide: A later analysis, which compared TCR beta chains of equal frequency, found the HLA-associated ones more clonally expanded. Highest at DRB1 and lowest at HLA-C, TCR association rates differed among HLA loci in a later analysis.

The CDR3 covers 14 residues. Germline loops: CDR1 SGHNT, CDR2 YYREEE (reference sequence). Trimming removed 0 bases at V and 4 bases at J, with 10 bases between. The genes are TRBV5-4 and TRBJ2-5; D is ambiguous. This TCR was recovered from a human donor in good health. The source material was PBMCs. The CDR3 nucleotides are TGTGCCAGCAGCTTGGTTGGTCGGAGAGAGACCCAGTACTTC. Amino acid sequence: CASSLVGRRETQYF.